This entry lists 27 T cell receptor beta chains sequenced from one sample in a study of blood T cell repertoires in COVID-19. Data came from immunoSEQ multiplex PCR; TCRdb stores just in-frame clones and leaves some out. The table lists 200,000 to 250,000 clones, about 85% of them singletons, with under 3% in the top ten. Source material: PBMCs or T cells enriched from blood (not recorded which). Receptors were obtained from a woman aged 25 to 39 who had recovered from COVID-19.

This clone showed up just once. This chain uses TRBV7-2 with TRBJ1-6; D ambiguous. The CDR3 sequence is 17 residues long. Germline V gene data show CDR1 as SGHTA and CDR2 as FQGNSA. Between the trimmed V and J ends, which lost 2 bases and 4 bases, there was a span of 15 bases. CDR3 nucleotides: TGTGCCAGCAGCTTATTGGGGAGTAGGTTTTATAATTCACCCCTCCACTTT. Translating gives CASSLLGSRFYNSPLHF.

The chain is built from TRBV6-2 or TRBV6-3 and TRBJ1-5; D perhaps matches TRBD1 (6 bases). Trimming removed 0 bases at V and 4 bases at J, with 25 bases between. This CDR3 spans 20 amino acids. Looked up from germline, CDR1 is MNHEY and CDR2 is SVGEGT. The CDR3 nucleotides read TGTGCCAGCAGTTACTCGAAACTTCCGGCAGGGGCGAACGTAAATCAGCCCCAGCATTTT. Translating gives CASSYSKLPAGANVNQPQHF.

The chain has TRBV25-1 and TRBJ2-7, with 10 nucleotides matching TRBD1. The CDR3 sequence is 13 residues long. The V gene end was trimmed by 3 bases and the J gene end by 12 bases; junction bases not matched to a gene: 8. CDR1 is MGHDK and CDR2 is SYGVNS in the germline V gene. DNA of the CDR3: TGTGCCAGCAGTGAGGGCGGGGACAGGGGATTGTACTTC. This translates into CASSEGGDRGLYF.

Comments on this clone: This same CDR3 is encoded by further DNA sequences in the sample. The rearrangement links TRBV5-1 to TRBJ1-1, with D unresolved. Germline CDR1 and CDR2: SGHRS and YFSETQ. V lost 3 bases and J 1 base, leaving 4 bases between the germline ends. This CDR3 contains 12 residues. The CDR3 DNA is TGCGCCAGCAGCTCAGGGAACACTGAAGCTTTCTTT. Translated, it gives CASSSGNTEAFF.

The chain recombines TRBV5-1 with TRBJ2-5; TRBD1 aligns across 11 bases. This CDR3 has 15 residues. Germline V gene data show CDR1 as SGHRS and CDR2 as YFSETQ. Trimming cost V 0 bases and J 7 bases; bases outside gene matches: 5. The CDR3 loop is CASSLGDRGRWTQYF. The CDR3 DNA reads as TGCGCCAGCAGCTTGGGGGACAGGGGGAGGTGGACCCAGTACTTC.

J is TRBJ1-5 and V is TRBV5-1; TRBD1 matches at 7 bases. The CDR3 runs 14 residues. CDR1 and CDR2 from the germline V gene are SGHRS and YFSETQ. V lost 3 bases to trimming and J lost 7 bases; unmatched junction nucleotides: 7. For the CDR3, the DNA is TGCGCCAGCAGCTCCCAAGGGGGCGAACAGCCCCAGCATTTT. Its protein is CASSSQGGEQPQHF.

CDR3 sequence: CASSWVGLAKNIQYF. Here the CDR3 DNA reads TGCGCCAGCAGCTGGGTGGGACTAGCCAAAAACATTCAGTACTTC. The chain recombines TRBV4-1 with TRBJ2-4; D may be TRBD2 (6 bases). CDR1 and CDR2 from the germline V gene are MGHRA and YSYEKL. Trimming took off 5 bases at V and 0 bases at J, with 11 bases between the two ends. This CDR3 region has 15 residues.

The J gene is TRBJ1-1, the V gene TRBV5-4; no firm D call. The V gene's germline CDR1 is SGHNT and CDR2 YYREEE (reference sequence). CDR3 size: 15 residues. Trimming stripped 2 bases from V and 5 bases from J, with 16 bases between. CDR3 residues: CASSLPKGTGTEAFF. The CDR3 DNA is TGTGCCAGCAGCTTACCCAAGGGAACGGGGACTGAAGCTTTCTTT.

The V and J genes are TRBV4-2 and TRBJ2-7; 7 nucleotides line up with TRBD2. V trimming: 0 bases; J trimming: 0 bases; junction bases outside the gene matches: 5. The CDR3 extends over 16 amino acids. CDR1 LGHNA and CDR2 YNFKEQ come from the germline V gene. The CDR3 loop is CASSQDQGLDSYEQYF. CDR3 nucleotide sequence: TGTGCCAGCAGCCAAGACCAAGGACTAGACTCCTACGAGCAGTACTTC.

The chain joins TRBV6-2 or TRBV6-3 to TRBJ1-2; TRBD1 is a possible D gene (5 bases). The germline CDR1 and CDR2 sequences are MNHEY and SVGEGT. The CDR3 has 13 amino acids. Trimming removed 0 bases at V and 7 bases at J, with 9 bases between. The CDR3 DNA follows: TGTGCCAGCAGTTACTCCAGGGCTTTTGGCTACACCTTC. It yields the protein CASSYSRAFGYTF.

The V call is TRBV12-3 or TRBV12-4, the J call TRBJ2-7; 8 nucleotides match TRBD2. This CDR3 region has 13 residues. Trimming removed 7 bases from V and 0 bases from J; junction bases left unmatched: 2. The CDR3 sequence is CASKRGSSYEQYF. In nucleotides, the CDR3 is TGTGCCAGCAAGCGGGGGAGCTCCTACGAGCAGTACTTC.

The chain has TRBV19 and TRBJ1-3, with 7 bases matching TRBD1. The CDR3 consists of 14 residues. J was trimmed by 0 bases and V by 8 bases; bases with no gene match: 4. Germline assignment: CDR1 LNHDA and CDR2 SQIVND (reference sequence). The CDR3 loop is CASSDRSSGNTIYF. The CDR3 DNA reads TGTGCCAGTTCGGACAGGAGCTCTGGAAACACCATATATTTT.

The J gene is TRBJ1-1, the V gene TRBV7-2; D uncertain. CDR1 and CDR2 from the germline V gene are SGHTA and FQGNSA. This CDR3 comprises 12 residues. V was shortened by 4 bases and J by 7 bases, with 10 bases between the two germline ends. The DNA of the CDR3 is TGTGCCAGCAGCTCGCAGAGGAATGAAGCTTTCTTT. Translation: CASSSQRNEAFF.

This sequence joins TRBV2 and TRBJ1-1; D call uncertain. The CDR3 covers 14 residues. Trimming took 2 bases from V and 0 from J, leaving 7 bases between them. CDR1 and CDR2 from the germline V gene are SNHLY and FYNNEI. Here the CDR3 reads CASSELRLNTEAFF. Written as DNA, the CDR3 is TGTGCCAGCAGTGAATTGAGATTGAACACTGAAGCTTTCTTT.

The V gene is TRBV25-1, the J gene TRBJ2-5, with a weak D call TRBD1 (7 bases). V dropped 8 bases and J dropped 2 bases, with 18 bases sitting between them. From germline, CDR1 is MGHDK and CDR2 SYGVNS. This CDR3 has 15 amino acids. The CDR3 loop is CASGLGAGQQETQYF. The CDR3 DNA reads TGTGCCAGCGGACTTGGGGCGGGACAGCAAGAGACCCAGTACTTC.

The chain combines TRBV7-2 with TRBJ1-2, with D maybe TRBD1 (6 bases). Germline lookup yields CDR1 SGHTA and CDR2 FQGNSA. The CDR3 loop spans 14 amino acids. The V and J ends lost 6 bases and 1 base respectively, with 12 bases between them. The CDR3 DNA is TGTGCCAGCAGTGCGGGGGCGGGTAACTATGGCTACACCTTC. It translates to CASSAGAGNYGYTF.

The rearrangement joins TRBV6-1 to TRBJ1-1; weak D call: TRBD1 (6 bases). V was pared by 2 bases and J by 2 bases, with 12 bases between. The CDR3 spans 15 residues. Germline loops: CDR1 MNHNS, CDR2 SASEGT. The CDR3 bases are TGTGCCAGCAGTGAAACCGGACAGCCAAACACTGAAGCTTTCTTT. Its protein is CASSETGQPNTEAFF.

The chain has TRBV12-3 or TRBV12-4 and TRBJ1-2; the match to TRBD1 covers 11 bases. The J segment lost 8 bases and the V segment lost 6 bases, leaving 5 bases of the junction unmatched. This CDR3 is built from 13 residues. The chain's CDR3 is CASRGQGGSGYTF. DNA of the CDR3: TGTGCCAGCAGGGGACAGGGGGGATCGGGCTACACCTTC.

The genes are TRBV6-5 and TRBJ1-2; possibly TRBD1 for D (6 bases). The length of the CDR3 is 14 residues. Trimming pared 2 bases from V and 12 bases from J, leaving 19 bases between. The germline V gene encodes CDR1 MNHEY and CDR2 SVGAGI. DNA for the CDR3: TGTGCCAGCAGTTACAACGGACAGTTGACTTTGAACACCTTC. Its protein is CASSYNGQLTLNTF.

The chain is built from TRBV4-1 and TRBJ2-1; TRBD2 matches at 7 bases. This CDR3 contains 15 residues. Germline CDR1 MGHRA, CDR2 YSYEKL. Trimming took 4 bases from V and 4 from J; bases not matched to a gene: 7. The CDR3 is CASSPGTTQYNEQFF. Written as DNA, the CDR3 is TGCGCCAGCAGCCCCGGGACTACCCAATACAATGAGCAGTTCTTC.

The gene calls are TRBV6-5 and TRBJ1-1; 9 bases align to TRBD1. V shed 4 bases and J 3 bases; nucleotides not matched to a gene: 3. CDR1 is MNHEY and CDR2 is SVGAGI in the germline V gene. The CDR3 is 14 amino acids. The CDR3 DNA reads as TGTGCCAGCAGTTCACAGGGGGCAGACACTGAAGCTTTCTTT. Amino acids: CASSSQGADTEAFF.

The V and J genes are TRBV9 and TRBJ1-5; tentative D call: TRBD1 (6 bases). CDR1 and CDR2 from the germline V gene are SGDLS and YYNGEE. The CDR3 is made up of 14 amino acids. The V end lost 0 bases, the J end lost 7 bases, and 11 bases lay between the germline ends. The CDR3 protein is CASSVGGGGQPQHF. The DNA of the CDR3 is TGTGCCAGCAGCGTAGGAGGGGGAGGGCAGCCCCAGCATTTT.

This clone has only one observation. Here the CDR3 DNA reads TGCGCCAGCAGCCAAAATCTCGTTCGGGACATCCACTCGAACACTGAAGCTTTCTTT. Translated: CASSQNLVRDIHSNTEAFF. The chain joins TRBV4-1 to TRBJ1-1, with a tentative D call TRBD1 (6 bases). The CDR3 extends over 19 amino acids. Germline V CDR1 and CDR2: MGHRA, YSYEKL. V shed 2 bases and J shed 1 base, with 23 bases lying between them.

This chain joins TRBV7-6 and TRBJ2-5; 10 positions match TRBD2. Germline CDR1 is SGHVS and CDR2 is FNYEAQ. There are 17 residues in the CDR3. V was pared by 1 base and J by 5 bases, with 10 bases of the junction left unmatched. The CDR3 bases are TGTGCCAGCAGCTTAGATGTGGGAACTAGCGGGGATGAGACCCAGTACTTC. It is translated as CASSLDVGTSGDETQYF.

This chain connects TRBV5-1 to TRBJ2-7; 7 bases are shared with TRBD2. The junction had 5 bases not matched to a gene; V was cut back by 0 bases and J by 2 bases. The length of the CDR3 is 15 residues. Germline V gives CDR1 SGHRS, CDR2 YFSETQ. DNA for the CDR3: TGCGCCAGCAGCTTGGCCGGGGGGAGTACCTACGAGCAGTACTTC. Translated, it gives CASSLAGGSTYEQYF.

V usage is TRBV2 and J usage is TRBJ1-4; 10 bases align to TRBD1. This CDR3 is built from 15 residues. J gave up 14 bases and V 6 bases, and 15 bases lay outside the gene matches. CDR1 SNHLY and CDR2 FYNNEI come from the germline V gene. The CDR3, as DNA: TGTGCCAGCAGCTCATCGAAAGGACAGGGGGATCGGCTGTTTTTT. Its protein is CASSSSKGQGDRLFF.

This chain joins TRBV4-3 and TRBJ1-3; unclear D gene. Germline loops: CDR1 LGHNA, CDR2 YSLEER. V was shortened by 1 base and J by 0 bases, with 7 bases between the two germline ends. The CDR3 consists of 15 residues. The CDR3 DNA reads as TGCGCCAGCAGCCAAGTGTTGAGCTCTGGAAACACCATATATTTT. It codes for CASSQVLSSGNTIYF.